The clone carrying this T cell receptor beta chain was observed once. This CDR3 is built from 14 residues. Germline V lookup: CDR1 SGDLS, CDR2 YYNGEE. The ends lost 3 bases at V and 6 bases at J; junction bases unmatched: 6. Libraries were prepared by immunoSEQ multiplex PCR; TCRdb keeps only in-frame clonotypes and omits some of them. There are about 33,000 clones in the sample; under 95% occur only once, and 7.7% lies in the top ten. These data come from a study of T cells in tuberculosis. The V gene is TRBV9, the J gene TRBJ1-1; 9 bases map to TRBD1. This TCR was recovered from a donor aged 10 to 29 with latent tuberculosis or without tuberculosis infection. Some clones in this sample may be carry-over from other donors' samples. The source material was PBMCs. The CDR3, as DNA: TGTGCCAGCAGCGGGCCGGGACAGGGCTCTGAAGCTTTCTTT. Protein sequence: CASSGPGQGSEAFF.